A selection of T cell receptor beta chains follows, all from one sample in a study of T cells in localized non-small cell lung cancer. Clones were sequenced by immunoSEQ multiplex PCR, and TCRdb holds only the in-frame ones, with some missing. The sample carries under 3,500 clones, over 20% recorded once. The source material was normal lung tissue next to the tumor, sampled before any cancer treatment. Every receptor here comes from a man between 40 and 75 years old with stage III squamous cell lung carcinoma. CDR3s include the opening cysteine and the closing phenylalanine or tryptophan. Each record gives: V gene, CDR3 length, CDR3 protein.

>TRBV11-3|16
CASSSPGQTKGFEAFF
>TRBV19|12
CATSQGYQPQHF
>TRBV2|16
CASTRDPGTRTDTQYF
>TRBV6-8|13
CASSYSEKQPQHF
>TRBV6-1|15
CASSEASGGQETQYF
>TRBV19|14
CASSTVIGNQPQHF
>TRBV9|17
CASSEAGGTDWNTEAFF
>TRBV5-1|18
CASSSGLAVGTGTDTQYF
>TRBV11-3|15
CASSKRQGAKETQYF
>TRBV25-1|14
CASSESGGNYGYTF
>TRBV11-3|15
CASSLGTAGNYGYTF
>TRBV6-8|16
CASSDSSNRGIGTQYF
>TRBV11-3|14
CASSPREGANEQFF
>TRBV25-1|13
CASSRDGLGGYTF
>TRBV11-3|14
CASSLDASAGEAFF